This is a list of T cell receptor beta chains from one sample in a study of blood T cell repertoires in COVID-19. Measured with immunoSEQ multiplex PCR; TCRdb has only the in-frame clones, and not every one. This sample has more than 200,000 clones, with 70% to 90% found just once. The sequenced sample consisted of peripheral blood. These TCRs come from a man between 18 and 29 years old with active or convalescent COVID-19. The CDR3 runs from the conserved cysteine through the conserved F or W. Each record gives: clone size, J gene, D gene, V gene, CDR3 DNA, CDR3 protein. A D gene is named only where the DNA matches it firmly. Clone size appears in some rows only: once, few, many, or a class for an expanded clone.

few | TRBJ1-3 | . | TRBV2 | TGTGCCGGGGGAACAGGGTTAGGAAACACCATATATTTT | CAGGTGLGNTIYF
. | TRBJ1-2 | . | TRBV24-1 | TGTGCCACCAGTGACCCCCGCGGGGGGTTCGGGGGCTACACCTTC | CATSDPRGGFGGYTF
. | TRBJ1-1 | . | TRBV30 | TGTGCCTGGAGTGTAGGCCCGGGGGGAACTGAAGCTTTCTTT | CAWSVGPGGTEAFF
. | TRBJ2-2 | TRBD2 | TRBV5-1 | TGCGCCAGCAGCGAGACCTGGACTAGCGGGAAAAACACCGGGGAGCTGTTTTTT | CASSETWTSGKNTGELFF
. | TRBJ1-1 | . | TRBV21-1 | TGTGCCAGCAGCAATGGTCGGGGACAGGGGGCGAACACTGAAGCTTTCTTT | CASSNGRGQGANTEAFF
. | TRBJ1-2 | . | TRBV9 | TGTGCCAGCAGCGGACAGTTCGGCTACACCTTC | CASSGQFGYTF
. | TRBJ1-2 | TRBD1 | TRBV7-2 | TGTGCCAGCAGCTCGGGAGTGACAGGGGTGGACTATGGCTACACCTTC | CASSSGVTGVDYGYTF
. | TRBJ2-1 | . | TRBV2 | TGTGCCAGCAGCCCCGGGACTGGCTACAATGAGCAGTTCTTC | CASSPGTGYNEQFF
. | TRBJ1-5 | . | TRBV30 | TGTGCCTGGAGTAAAGGTGGGCAAAATCAGCCCCAGCATTTT | CAWSKGGQNQPQHF
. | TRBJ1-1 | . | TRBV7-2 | TGTGCCAGCAGCCCCCGGGGGAGGGTGGGAACTGAAGCTTTCTTT | CASSPRGRVGTEAFF
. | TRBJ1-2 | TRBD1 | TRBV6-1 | TGTGCCAGCAGTGAAGTGTTATCGGGACAGCGAGCGTATGGCTACACCTTC | CASSEVLSGQRAYGYTF
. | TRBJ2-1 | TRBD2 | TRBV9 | TGTGCCAGCAGCGTAGCTAGCGGCTACAATGAGCAGTTCTTC | CASSVASGYNEQFF
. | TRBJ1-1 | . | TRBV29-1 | TGCAGCGTTGAATGGGGGGGCCTCACTGAAGCTTTCTTT | CSVEWGGLTEAFF
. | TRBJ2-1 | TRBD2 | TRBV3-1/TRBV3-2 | TGTGCCAGCAGTCTAGCGGGGGGTAACTACAATGAGCAGTTCTTC | CASSLAGGNYNEQFF
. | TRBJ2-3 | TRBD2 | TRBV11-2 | TGTGCCAGCAGCTCGGGACTAGCTGGGGGGGCAGATACGCAGTATTTT | CASSSGLAGGADTQYF
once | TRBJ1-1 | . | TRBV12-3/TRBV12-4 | TGTGCCAGCAGCCGAACAACCCAGGGTGAAGCTTTCTTT | CASSRTTQGEAFF